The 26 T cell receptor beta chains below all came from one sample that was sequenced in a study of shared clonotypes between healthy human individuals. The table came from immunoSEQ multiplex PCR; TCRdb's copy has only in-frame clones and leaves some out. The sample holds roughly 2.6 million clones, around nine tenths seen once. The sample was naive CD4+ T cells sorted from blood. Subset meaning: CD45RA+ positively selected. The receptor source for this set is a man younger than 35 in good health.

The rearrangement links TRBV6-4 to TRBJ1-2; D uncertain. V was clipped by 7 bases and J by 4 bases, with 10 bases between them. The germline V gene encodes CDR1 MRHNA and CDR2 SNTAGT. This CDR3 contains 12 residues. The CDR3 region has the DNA TGTGCCAGCACCAGCATCATCTATGGCTACACCTTC. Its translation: CASTSIIYGYTF.

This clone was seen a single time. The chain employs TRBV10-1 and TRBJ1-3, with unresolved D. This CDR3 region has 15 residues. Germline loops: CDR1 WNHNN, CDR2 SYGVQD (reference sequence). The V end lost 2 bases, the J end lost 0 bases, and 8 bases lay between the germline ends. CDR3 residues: CASSEEKLSGNTIYF. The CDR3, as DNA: TGCGCCAGCAGTGAGGAAAAGCTCTCTGGAAACACCATATATTTT.

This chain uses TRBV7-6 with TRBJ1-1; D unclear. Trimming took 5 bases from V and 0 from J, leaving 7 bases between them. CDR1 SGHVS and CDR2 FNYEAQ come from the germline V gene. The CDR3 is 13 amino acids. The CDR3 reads CASSLQLNTEAFF. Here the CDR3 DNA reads TGTGCCAGCAGCCTACAGCTGAACACTGAAGCTTTCTTT. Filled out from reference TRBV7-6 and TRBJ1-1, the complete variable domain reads GAGVSQSPRYKVTKRGQDVALRCDPISGHVSLYWYRQALGQGPEFLTYFNYEAQQDKSGLPNDRFSAERPEGSISTLTIQRTEQRDSAMYRCASSLQLNTEAFFGQGTRLTVV.

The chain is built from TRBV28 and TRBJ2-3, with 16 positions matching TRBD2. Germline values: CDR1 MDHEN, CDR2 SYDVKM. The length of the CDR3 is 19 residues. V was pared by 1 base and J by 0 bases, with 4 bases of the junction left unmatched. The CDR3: CASSLSGLAGGNSTDTQYF. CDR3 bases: TGTGCCAGCAGTTTATCGGGACTAGCGGGGGGGAATAGCACAGATACGCAGTATTTT.

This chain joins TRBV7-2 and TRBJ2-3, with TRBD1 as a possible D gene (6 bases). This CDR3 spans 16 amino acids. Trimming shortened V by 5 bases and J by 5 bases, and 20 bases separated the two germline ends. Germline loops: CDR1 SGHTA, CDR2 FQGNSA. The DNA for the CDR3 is TGTGCCAGCAGCCCCGGGACATTTATTAGTGGAGATACGCAGTATTTT. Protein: CASSPGTFISGDTQYF.

CDR3 sequence reads: CASGSPGLPNSIEQYF. DNA of the CDR3: TGTGCCAGCGGCTCCCCGGGACTTCCAAACTCCATCGAGCAGTACTTC. This sequence joins TRBV2 and TRBJ2-7, with D possibly TRBD2 on 6 matching bases. Looked up from germline, CDR1 is SNHLY and CDR2 is FYNNEI. CDR3 length: 16 residues. V lost 8 bases and J lost 6, with 26 bases in between.

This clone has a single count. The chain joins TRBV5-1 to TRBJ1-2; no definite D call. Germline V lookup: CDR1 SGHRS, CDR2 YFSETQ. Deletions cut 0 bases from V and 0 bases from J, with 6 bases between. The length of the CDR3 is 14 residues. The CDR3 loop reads CASSLGPPNYGYTF. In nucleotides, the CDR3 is TGCGCCAGCAGCTTGGGGCCCCCTAACTATGGCTACACCTTC.

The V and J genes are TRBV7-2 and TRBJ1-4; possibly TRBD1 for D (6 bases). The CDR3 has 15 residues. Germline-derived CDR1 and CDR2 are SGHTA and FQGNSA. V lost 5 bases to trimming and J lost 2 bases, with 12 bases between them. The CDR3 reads CASSPTGSTNEKLFF. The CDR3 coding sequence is TGTGCCAGCAGCCCGACAGGCTCTACTAATGAAAAACTGTTTTTT.

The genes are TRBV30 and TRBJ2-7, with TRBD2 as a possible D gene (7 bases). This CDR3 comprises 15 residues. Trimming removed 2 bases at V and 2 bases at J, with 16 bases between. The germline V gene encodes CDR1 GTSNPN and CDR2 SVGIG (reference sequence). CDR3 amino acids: CAWSYSWGGTYEQYF. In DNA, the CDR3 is TGTGCCTGGAGTTACTCCTGGGGGGGCACCTACGAGCAGTACTTC.

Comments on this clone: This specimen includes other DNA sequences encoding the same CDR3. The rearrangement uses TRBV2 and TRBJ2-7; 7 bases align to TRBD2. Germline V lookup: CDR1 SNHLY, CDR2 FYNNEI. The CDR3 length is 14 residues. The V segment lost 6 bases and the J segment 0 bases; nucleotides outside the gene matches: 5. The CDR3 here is CASRASGLSYEQYF. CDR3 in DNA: TGTGCCAGCAGGGCTAGCGGACTCTCCTACGAGCAGTACTTC.

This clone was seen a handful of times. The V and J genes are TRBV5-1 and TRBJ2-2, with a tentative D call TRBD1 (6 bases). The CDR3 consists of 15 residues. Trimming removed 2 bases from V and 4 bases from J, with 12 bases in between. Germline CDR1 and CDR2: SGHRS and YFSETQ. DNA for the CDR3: TGCGCCAGCAGCTTAGGGGGATCGAGCACCGGGGAGCTGTTTTTT. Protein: CASSLGGSSTGELFF.

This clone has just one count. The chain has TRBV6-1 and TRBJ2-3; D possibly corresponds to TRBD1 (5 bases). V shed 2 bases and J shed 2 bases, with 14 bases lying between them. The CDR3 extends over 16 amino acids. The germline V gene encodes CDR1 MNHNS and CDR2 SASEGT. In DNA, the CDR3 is TGTGCCAGCAGTGAATTTGCAGGGAAGCTCACAGATACGCAGTATTTT. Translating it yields CASSEFAGKLTDTQYF.

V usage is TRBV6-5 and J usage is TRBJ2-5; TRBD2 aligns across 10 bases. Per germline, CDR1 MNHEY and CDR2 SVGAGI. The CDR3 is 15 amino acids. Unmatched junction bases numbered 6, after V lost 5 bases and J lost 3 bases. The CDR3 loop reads CASSNGGLAEETQYF. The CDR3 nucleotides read TGTGCCAGCAGTAACGGAGGACTAGCGGAAGAGACCCAGTACTTC.

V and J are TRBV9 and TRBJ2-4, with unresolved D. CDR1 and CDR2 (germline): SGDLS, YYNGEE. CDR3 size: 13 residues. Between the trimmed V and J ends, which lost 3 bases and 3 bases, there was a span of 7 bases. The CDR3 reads CASSGQDKNIQYF. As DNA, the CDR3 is TGTGCCAGCAGCGGACAAGACAAAAACATTCAGTACTTC. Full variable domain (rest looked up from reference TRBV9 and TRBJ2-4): DSGVTQTPKHLITATGQRVTLRCSPRSGDLSVYWYQQSLDQGLQFLIQYYNGEERAKGNILERFSAQQFPDLHSELNLSSLELGDSALYFCASSGQDKNIQYFGAGTRLSVL.

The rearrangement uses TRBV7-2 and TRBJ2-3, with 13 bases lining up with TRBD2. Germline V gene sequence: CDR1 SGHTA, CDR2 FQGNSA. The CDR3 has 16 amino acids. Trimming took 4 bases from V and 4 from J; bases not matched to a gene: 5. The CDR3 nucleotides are TGTGCCAGCAGCTCCGAAACTAGCGGGAGGGCAGATACGCAGTATTTT. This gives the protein CASSSETSGRADTQYF. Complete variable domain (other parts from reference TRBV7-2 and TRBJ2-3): GAGVSQSPSNKVTEKGKDVELRCDPISGHTALYWYRQSLGQGLEFLIYFQGNSAPDKSGLPSDRFSAERTGGSVSTLTIQRTQQEDSAVYLCASSSETSGRADTQYFGPGTRLTVL.

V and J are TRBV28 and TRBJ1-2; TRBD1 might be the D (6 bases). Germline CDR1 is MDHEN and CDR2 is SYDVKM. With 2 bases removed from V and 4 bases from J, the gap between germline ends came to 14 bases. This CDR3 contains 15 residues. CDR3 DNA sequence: TGTGCCAGCAGTTTACAACAGGGTTTTGGCTATGGCTACACCTTC. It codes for CASSLQQGFGYGYTF.

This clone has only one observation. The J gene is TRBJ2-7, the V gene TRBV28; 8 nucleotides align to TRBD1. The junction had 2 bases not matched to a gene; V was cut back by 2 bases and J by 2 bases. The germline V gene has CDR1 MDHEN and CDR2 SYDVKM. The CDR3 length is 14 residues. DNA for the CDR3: TGTGCCAGCAGTTTACCAGGGGGCACCTACGAGCAGTACTTC. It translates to CASSLPGGTYEQYF.

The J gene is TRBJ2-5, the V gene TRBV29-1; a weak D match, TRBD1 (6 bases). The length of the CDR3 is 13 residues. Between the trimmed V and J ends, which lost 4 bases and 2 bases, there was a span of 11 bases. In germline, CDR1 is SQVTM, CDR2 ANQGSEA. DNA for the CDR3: TGCAGCGTTGGGGGGACACAGCAAGAGACCCAGTACTTC. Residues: CSVGGTQQETQYF.

This CDR3 is CASTLGRSPVSSEQYF. The CDR3 DNA sequence: TGTGCCAGCACCCTCGGGAGGAGTCCGGTGTCTTCCGAGCAGTACTTC. The chain links TRBV7-9 to TRBJ2-7; 7 positions match TRBD2. Losses at the gene ends were 7 bases for V and 6 bases for J; bases not matched to a gene: 18. CDR3 length equals 16 residues. CDR1 is SEHNR, CDR2 FQNEAQ, per germline (reference sequence).

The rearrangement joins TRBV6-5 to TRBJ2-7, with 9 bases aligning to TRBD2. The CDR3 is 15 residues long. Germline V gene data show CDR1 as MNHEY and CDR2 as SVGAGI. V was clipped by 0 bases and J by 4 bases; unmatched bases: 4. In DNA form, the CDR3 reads TGTGCCAGCAGTTACTCTCTAGCGGGACGGTACGAGCAGTACTTC. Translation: CASSYSLAGRYEQYF.

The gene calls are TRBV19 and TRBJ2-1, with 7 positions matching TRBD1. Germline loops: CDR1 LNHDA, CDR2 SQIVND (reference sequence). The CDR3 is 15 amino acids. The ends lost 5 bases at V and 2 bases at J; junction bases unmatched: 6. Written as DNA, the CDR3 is TGTGCCAGTAGTGCACAGGGGACGACCTACAATGAGCAGTTCTTC. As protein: CASSAQGTTYNEQFF. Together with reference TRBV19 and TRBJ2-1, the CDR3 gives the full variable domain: DGGITQSPKYLFRKEGQNVTLSCEQNLNHDAMYWYRQDPGQGLRLIYYSQIVNDFQKGDIAEGYSVSREKKESFPLTVTSAQKNPTAFYLCASSAQGTTYNEQFFGPGTRLTVL.

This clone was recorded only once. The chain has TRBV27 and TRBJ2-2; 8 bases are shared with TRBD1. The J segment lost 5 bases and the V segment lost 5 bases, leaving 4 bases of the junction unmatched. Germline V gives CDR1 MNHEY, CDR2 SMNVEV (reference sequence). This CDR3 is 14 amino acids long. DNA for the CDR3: TGTGCCAGCAGTAACCGACAGGGGACCGGGGAGCTGTTTTTT. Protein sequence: CASSNRQGTGELFF.

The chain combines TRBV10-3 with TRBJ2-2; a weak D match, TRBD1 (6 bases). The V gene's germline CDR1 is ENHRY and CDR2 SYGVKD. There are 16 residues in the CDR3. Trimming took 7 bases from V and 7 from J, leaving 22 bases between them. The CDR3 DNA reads TGTGCCATCACCCCATACTCAGGGGCACGGGGCGGGGAGCTGTTTTTT. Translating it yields CAITPYSGARGGELFF.

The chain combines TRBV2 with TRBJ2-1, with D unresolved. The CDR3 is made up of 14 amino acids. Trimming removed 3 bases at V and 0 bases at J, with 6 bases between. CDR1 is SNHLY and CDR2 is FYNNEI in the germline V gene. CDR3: CASSDSRSYNEQFF. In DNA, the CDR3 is TGTGCCAGCAGTGACTCCCGCTCCTACAATGAGCAGTTCTTC.

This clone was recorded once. CDR3: CASSLAGFEAFF. As DNA, the CDR3 is TGCGCCAGCAGCTTGGCGGGATTTGAAGCTTTCTTT. The V gene is TRBV5-1, the J gene TRBJ1-1, with unresolved D. The CDR3 sequence is 12 residues long. CDR1 and CDR2 (germline): SGHRS, YFSETQ. V was pared by 0 bases and J by 7 bases, with 7 bases between.

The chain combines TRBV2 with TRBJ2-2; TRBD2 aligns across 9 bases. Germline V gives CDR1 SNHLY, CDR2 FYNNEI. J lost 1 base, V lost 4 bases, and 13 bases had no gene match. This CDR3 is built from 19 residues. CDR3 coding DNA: TGTGCCAGCAGTGTCCGACTTGGAGCGGGAGGCCAGAACACCGGGGAGCTGTTTTTT. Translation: CASSVRLGAGGQNTGELFF.